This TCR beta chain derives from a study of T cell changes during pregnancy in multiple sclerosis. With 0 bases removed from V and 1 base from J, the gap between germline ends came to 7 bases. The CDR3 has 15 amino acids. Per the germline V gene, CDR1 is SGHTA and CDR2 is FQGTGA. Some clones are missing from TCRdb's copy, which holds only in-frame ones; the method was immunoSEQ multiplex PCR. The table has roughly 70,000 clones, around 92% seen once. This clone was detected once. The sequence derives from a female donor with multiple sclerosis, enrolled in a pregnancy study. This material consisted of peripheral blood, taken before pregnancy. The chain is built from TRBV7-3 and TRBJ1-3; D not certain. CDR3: CASSLTSGSGNTIYF. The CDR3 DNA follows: TGTGCCAGCAGCTTAACTTCCGGGTCTGGAAACACCATATATTTT.